This T cell receptor beta chain comes out of a study of control samples from healthy donors and cancer patients. Method: immunoSEQ multiplex PCR; TCRdb's copy keeps in-frame clones and lacks some. The top ten clones hold roughly 1.2% of a sample with 75,000 to 100,000 clones, 86% of them seen once. After removal of 6 bases from V and 5 bases from J, the junction contained 7 bases not matched to a gene. The germline CDR1 and CDR2 sequences are SNHLY and FYNNEI. CDR3 length: 15 amino acids. The sequenced sample consisted of blood. The sequence came from a woman between 45 and 60 years old in good health. The chain recombines TRBV2 with TRBJ2-1; the match to TRBD2 covers 10 bases. CDR3 protein: CASRAGTSDHNEQFF. CDR3 DNA sequence: TGTGCCAGCAGAGCCGGGACTAGCGACCACAATGAGCAGTTCTTC.